This TCR beta chain comes out of a study of T cell responses to AZD1222 COVID-19 vaccine. Study-level points and caveats: Clonal diversity was possibly underestimated, and white British individuals and females predominated among donors. Nearly half of spike-specific TCRs reportedly target unmutated variant regions. Repertoires were sampled only after the peak T cell response.

Profiling relied on immunoSEQ multiplex PCR, and the TCRdb table lists in-frame clones only, not all of them. The sample carries about 110,000 clones, 90% recorded once. Concerning this clone itself: Antigen unknown.

The CDR3 covers 13 residues. With 0 bases removed from V and 4 bases from J, the gap between germline ends came to 6 bases. Germline values: CDR1 MNHEY, CDR2 SVGAGI. The source is an adult who received the AZD1222 COVID-19 vaccine. The sequencing used peripheral blood, collected 28 days after the second AZD1222 dose. V gene TRBV6-5 combines with J gene TRBJ1-1; no clear D. CDR3 amino acids: CASSYSKVTEAFF. CDR3 DNA: TGTGCCAGCAGTTACTCGAAGGTCACTGAAGCTTTCTTT.